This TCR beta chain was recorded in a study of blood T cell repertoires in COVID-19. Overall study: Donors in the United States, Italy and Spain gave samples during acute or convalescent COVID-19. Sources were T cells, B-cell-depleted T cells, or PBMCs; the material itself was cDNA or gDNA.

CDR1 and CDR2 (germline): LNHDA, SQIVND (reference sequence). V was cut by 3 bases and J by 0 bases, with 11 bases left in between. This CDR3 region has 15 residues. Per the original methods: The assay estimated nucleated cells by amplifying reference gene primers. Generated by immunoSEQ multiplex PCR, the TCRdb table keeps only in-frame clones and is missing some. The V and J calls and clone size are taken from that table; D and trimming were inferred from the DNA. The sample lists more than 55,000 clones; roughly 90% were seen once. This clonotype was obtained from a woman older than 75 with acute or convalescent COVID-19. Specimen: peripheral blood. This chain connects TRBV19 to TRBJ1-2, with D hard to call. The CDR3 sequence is CASSIPALPNYGYTF. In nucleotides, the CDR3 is TGTGCCAGTAGTATCCCCGCCCTACCTAACTATGGCTACACCTTC.